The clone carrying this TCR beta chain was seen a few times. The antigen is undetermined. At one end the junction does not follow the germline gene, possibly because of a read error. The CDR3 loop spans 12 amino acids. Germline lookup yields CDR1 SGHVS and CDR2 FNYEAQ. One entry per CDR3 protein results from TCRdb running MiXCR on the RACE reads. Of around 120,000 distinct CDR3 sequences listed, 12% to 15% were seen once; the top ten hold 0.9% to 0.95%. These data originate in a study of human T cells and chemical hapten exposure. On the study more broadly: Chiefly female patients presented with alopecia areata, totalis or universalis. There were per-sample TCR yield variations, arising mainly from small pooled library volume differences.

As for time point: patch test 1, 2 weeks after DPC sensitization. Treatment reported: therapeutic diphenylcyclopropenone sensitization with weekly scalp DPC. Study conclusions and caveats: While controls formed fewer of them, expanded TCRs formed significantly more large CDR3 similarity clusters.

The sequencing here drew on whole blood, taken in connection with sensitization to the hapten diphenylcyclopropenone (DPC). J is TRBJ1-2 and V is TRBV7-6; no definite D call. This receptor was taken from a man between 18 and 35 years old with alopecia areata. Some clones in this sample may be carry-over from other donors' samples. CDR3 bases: TGTGCCAGCAGCTTTGGTTCAACTGAATTCTCCTTC. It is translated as CASSFGSTEFSF.